These 17 T cell receptor beta chains originate from one sample sequenced in a study of OX40 agonist ivuxolimab in advanced cancers. Profiled with immunoSEQ multiplex PCR; TCRdb holds only in-frame clones, not every one. In the table there are some 64,000 clones, roughly four fifths of which are singletons. This sample comprised CD4+ or CD8+ T cells sorted from blood, obtained in a trial of the OX40 agonist ivuxolimab. The receptors were gathered from an adult with an advanced solid tumor such as melanoma, head and neck, liver or kidney cancer.

In this sample, this clone turned up once. V gene TRBV15 combines with J gene TRBJ2-1; 11 positions match TRBD2. This CDR3 comprises 16 residues. J was trimmed by 8 bases and V by 3 bases; bases with no gene match: 9. Germline CDR1 and CDR2: LNHNV and YYDKDF (reference sequence). CDR3: CATSSPTSGKIYEQFF. CDR3 coding DNA: TGTGCCACCAGCAGCCCGACTAGCGGGAAGATCTATGAGCAGTTCTTC.

The genes are TRBV21-1 and TRBJ1-1. TRBV21-1 is flagged as a pseudogene. This CDR3 is 16 amino acids long. CDR3 nucleotides: TGTGCCAGCAGGAAAGGAGGAAGGCAGATCAACACTGAAGCTTTCTTT. Translated: CASRKGGRQINTEAFF.

The rearrangement joins TRBV5-6 to TRBJ1-5; TRBD1 is a possible D gene (5 bases). Between the trimmed V and J ends, which lost 2 bases and 4 bases, there was a span of 16 bases. Germline CDR1 and CDR2: SGHDT and YYEEEE. This CDR3 contains 16 residues. The CDR3 region is CASSFAGRGANQPQHF. The CDR3 nucleotides are TGTGCCAGCAGCTTCGCCGGTCGCGGGGCAAATCAGCCCCAGCATTTT. The full variable domain, its missing parts supplied by reference TRBV5-6 and TRBJ1-5, is DAGVTQSPTHLIKTRGQQVTLRCSPKSGHDTVSWYQQALGQGPQFIFQYYEEEERQRGNFPDRFSGHQFPNYSSELNVNALLLGDSALYLCASSFAGRGANQPQHFGDGTRLSIL.

The J gene is TRBJ1-2, the V gene TRBV12-5; 7 bases are a match to TRBD1. V shed 7 bases, J shed 4 bases, and the junction held 6 bases outside the gene matches. The CDR3 length is 13 residues. From germline, CDR1 is LGHNT and CDR2 FRNRAP. The CDR3 nucleotides are TGTGCTAGTGCCCCCGGGACAGTCTATGGCTACACCTTC. Encoded protein: CASAPGTVYGYTF. The whole variable domain, filled in from reference TRBV12-5 and TRBJ1-2, reads DARVTQTPRHKVTEMGQEVTMRCQPILGHNTVFWYRQTMMQGLELLAYFRNRAPLDDSGMPKDRFSAEMPDATLATLKIQPSEPRDSAVYFCASAPGTVYGYTFGSGTRLTVV.

The CDR3: CASSPPGLGYTEAFF. CDR3 sequence (DNA): TGTGCCAGCAGCCCGCCAGGGTTGGGGTACACTGAAGCTTTCTTT. The chain recombines TRBV14 with TRBJ1-1; perhaps TRBD1 as D (5 bases). The V gene's germline CDR1 is SGHDN and CDR2 FVKESK. Trimming stripped 4 bases from V and 3 bases from J, with 15 bases between. This CDR3 has 15 residues. The full variable domain, rest sourced from reference TRBV14 and TRBJ1-1, is EAGVTQFPSHSVIEKGQTVTLRCDPISGHDNLYWYRRVMGKEIKFLLHFVKESKQDESGMPNNRFLAERTGGTYSTLKVQPAELEDSGVYFCASSPPGLGYTEAFFGQGTRLTVV.

This sequence joins TRBV5-1 and TRBJ1-4, with D maybe TRBD1 (6 bases). V lost 7 bases and J 2 bases, leaving 9 bases between the germline ends. The CDR3 is 13 amino acids. Germline values: CDR1 SGHRS, CDR2 YFSETQ. CDR3 nucleotides: TGCGCCAGCCGGCAGGGGACTAATGAAAAACTGTTTTTT. Translating it yields CASRQGTNEKLFF.

V and J are TRBV13 and TRBJ2-7; tentatively, D is TRBD2 (6 bases). The CDR3 has 14 amino acids. The V end lost 8 bases, the J end lost 5 bases, and 19 bases lay between the germline ends. Looked up from germline, CDR1 is PRHDT and CDR2 is FYEKMQ (reference sequence). CDR3 region: CASPGTYHSHEQYF. CDR3 DNA sequence: TGTGCCAGCCCGGGGACTTACCATAGTCACGAGCAGTACTTC. Based on the CDR3 plus reference TRBV13 and TRBJ2-7, the full variable domain is AAGVIQSPRHLIKEKRETATLKCYPIPRHDTVYWYQQGPGQDPQFLISFYEKMQSDKGSIPDRFSAQQFSDYHSELNMSSLELGDSALYFCASPGTYHSHEQYFGPGTRLTVT.

This chain connects TRBV5-6 to TRBJ2-7; the match to TRBD1 covers 9 bases. This CDR3 is built from 19 residues. Trimming cost V 3 bases and J 0 bases; bases outside gene matches: 16. The germline CDR1 and CDR2 sequences are SGHDT and YYEEEE. The CDR3 region is CASSWGTAGQGSSSYEQYF. CDR3 nucleotides: TGTGCCAGCAGCTGGGGGACAGCGGGACAGGGATCAAGCTCCTACGAGCAGTACTTC.

This chain joins TRBV5-6 and TRBJ1-2, with D possibly TRBD1 on 6 matching bases. CDR3 length: 16 residues. The V end lost 0 bases, the J end lost 1 base, and 13 bases lay between the germline ends. Germline assignment: CDR1 SGHDT and CDR2 YYEEEE. CDR3 loop: CASSLAKFRGNYGYTF. DNA for the CDR3: TGTGCCAGCAGCTTGGCCAAGTTCAGGGGTAACTATGGCTACACCTTC.

The chain carries TRBV5-8 and TRBJ2-5; 8 nucleotides match TRBD2. CDR1 is SGHTS and CDR2 is YDEGEE in the germline V gene. The V gene end was trimmed by 0 bases and the J gene end by 5 bases; junction bases not matched to a gene: 6. The CDR3 runs to 15 residues. The CDR3 is CASSLGSGAYETQYF. The CDR3 DNA is TGTGCCAGCAGCTTGGGTAGCGGGGCCTACGAGACCCAGTACTTC. The complete variable domain, with remaining parts taken from reference TRBV5-8 and TRBJ2-5, reads EAGVTQSPTHLIKTRGQQATLRCSPISGHTSVYWYQQALGLGLQFLLWYDEGEERNRGNFPPRFSGRQFPNYSSELNVNALELEDSALYLCASSLGSGAYETQYFGPGTRLLVL.

This clone has just one count. CDR3 residues: CASSALMSAGGTETQYF. CDR3 DNA: TGTGCCAGTAGTGCCTTGATGAGTGCAGGGGGCACAGAGACCCAGTACTTC. The chain couples TRBV19 to TRBJ2-5; 8 bases line up with TRBD1. Germline loops: CDR1 LNHDA, CDR2 SQIVND (reference sequence). The CDR3 runs to 17 residues. With V trimmed by 5 bases and J by 4 bases, 15 bases remained unmatched.

V and J are TRBV2 and TRBJ2-5; 9 bases match TRBD1. J was trimmed by 4 bases and V by 5 bases; bases with no gene match: 2. The length of the CDR3 is 13 residues. The germline V gene encodes CDR1 SNHLY and CDR2 FYNNEI. Here the CDR3 DNA reads TGTGCCAGCAGTAACAGGGGGCTAGAGACCCAGTACTTC. Translation: CASSNRGLETQYF.

The chain joins TRBV6-1 to TRBJ2-6, with D perhaps matching TRBD2 (6 bases). V was pared by 4 bases and J by 0 bases, with 7 bases between. Germline CDR1 MNHNS, CDR2 SASEGT. CDR3 length: 15 residues. The CDR3 here is CASSGGGSGANVLTF. The CDR3 nucleotides are TGTGCCAGCAGTGGGGGAGGCTCTGGGGCCAACGTCCTGACTTTC.

The chain recombines TRBV7-2 with TRBJ1-5; tentatively, D is TRBD1 (5 bases). Germline assignment: CDR1 SGHTA and CDR2 FQGNSA. V gave up 6 bases and J gave up 5 bases, with 14 bases separating them. The CDR3 spans 14 residues. The CDR3 region is CASSQNQGDQPQHF. The CDR3 DNA reads TGTGCCAGCAGTCAAAACCAGGGAGATCAGCCCCAGCATTTT.

V is TRBV11-3 and J is TRBJ2-1; D perhaps matches TRBD2 (5 bases). The CDR3 spans 17 residues. Germline assignment: CDR1 SGHNT and CDR2 YENEEA. The ends were cut back, 0 bases at V and 0 bases at J, with 12 bases in the middle. CDR3 nucleotide sequence: TGTGCCAGCAGCTTAGATTCTAGCCCTGGCTCCTACAATGAGCAGTTCTTC. It codes for CASSLDSSPGSYNEQFF.

The chain joins TRBV5-8 to TRBJ2-3; maybe TRBD2 (7 bases). Germline V gene data show CDR1 as SGHTS and CDR2 as YDEGEE. Trimming stripped 2 bases from V and 3 bases from J, with 28 bases between. This CDR3 region has 20 residues. CDR3 DNA: TGTGCCAGCAGCTTCCACCGGGGGGCTCGGGTGTGGGAACCTACAGATACGCAGTATTTT. This codes for CASSFHRGARVWEPTDTQYF.

This clone was observed once. The chain employs TRBV5-6 and TRBJ1-2, with TRBD1 matching 10 bases. J lost 4 bases, V lost 3 bases, and 6 bases had no gene match. The CDR3 is 15 amino acids. Germline CDR1 SGHDT, CDR2 YYEEEE. As DNA, the CDR3 is TGTGCCAGCAGCTCAGGGACAGGGGAGTTCTATGGCTACACCTTC. Protein sequence: CASSSGTGEFYGYTF.